This record covers a single T cell receptor beta chain. These data originate in a study of blood T cells in healthy people across ages. Germline V lookup: CDR1 MNHNY, CDR2 SVGAGI (reference sequence). The CDR3 extends over 14 amino acids. A second roughly 6 to 12 cycle PCR used barcoded and J-beta primers. A 12-random-nucleotide template-switch adaptor tagged each cDNA molecule. Using its own MiXCR run on the 5' RACE reads, TCRdb lists one record per CDR3 protein. Of roughly 830,000 distinct CDR3 sequences in the sample, around 68% were seen once. Sequenced sample: blood. The chain is built from TRBV6-6 and TRBJ2-4, with D perhaps matching TRBD2 (6 bases). The last part of the DNA fits TRBJ2-7 better; the J call may be wrong. This receptor was identified in a man under 40 in good health. CDR3 bases: TGTGCCAGCACCCCGGCGGGGCCGACCTACGAGCAGTACTTC. Its translation is CASTPAGPTYEQYF.